The sequence of this TCR beta chain was determined in a study of blood T cell repertoires in COVID-19. The overall study: The study drew acute and convalescent COVID-19 samples from the United States, Italy and Spain. T cells, B-cell-depleted T cells, or PBMCs provided the cDNA or gDNA that served as material.

Methods used by the authors: From reference gene primer amplification, estimates of nucleated cell counts were derived. Assay used: immunoSEQ multiplex PCR; TCRdb lists only in-frame clones, some missing. The DNA gave D and trimming, while V, J and clone size come from that table. The table records about half a million clones, 80% to 90% of them present only once. Per the germline V gene, CDR1 is LNHDA and CDR2 is SQIVND (reference sequence). The CDR3 consists of 16 residues. V dropped 5 bases and J dropped 4; count of bases not matched to a gene: 8. The chain uses TRBV19 and TRBJ2-2, with 9 bases matching TRBD1. The receptor was isolated from a human donor in a cohort sampled during active COVID-19. Specimen: peripheral blood. The CDR3 nucleotides are TGTGCCAGTAGTTTAAACCGGGACAGGGCCACCGGGGAGCTGTTTTTT. Its protein is CASSLNRDRATGELFF.